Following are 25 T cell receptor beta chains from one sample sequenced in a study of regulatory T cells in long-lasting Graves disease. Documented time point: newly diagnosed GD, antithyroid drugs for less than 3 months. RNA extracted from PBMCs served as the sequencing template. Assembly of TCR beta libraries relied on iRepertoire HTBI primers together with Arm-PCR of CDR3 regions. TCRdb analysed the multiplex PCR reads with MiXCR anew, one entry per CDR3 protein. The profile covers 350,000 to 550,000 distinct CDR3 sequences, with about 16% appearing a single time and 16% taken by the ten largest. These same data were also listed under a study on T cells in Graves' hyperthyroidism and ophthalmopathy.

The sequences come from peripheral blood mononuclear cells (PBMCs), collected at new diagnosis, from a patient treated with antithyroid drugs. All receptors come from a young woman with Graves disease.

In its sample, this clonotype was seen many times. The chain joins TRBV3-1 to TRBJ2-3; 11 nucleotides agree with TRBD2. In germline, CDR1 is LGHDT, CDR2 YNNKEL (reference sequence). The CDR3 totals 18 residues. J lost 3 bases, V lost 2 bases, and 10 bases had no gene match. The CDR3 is CASSQQLLAGAPTDTQYF. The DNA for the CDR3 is TGTGCCAGCAGCCAACAACTACTAGCGGGAGCCCCGACAGATACGCAGTATTTT.

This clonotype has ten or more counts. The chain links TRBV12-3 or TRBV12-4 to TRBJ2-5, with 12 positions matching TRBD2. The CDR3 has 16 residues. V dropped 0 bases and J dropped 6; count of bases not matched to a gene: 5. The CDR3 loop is CASSLALAGGGKTQYF. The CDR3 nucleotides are TGTGCCAGCAGTTTAGCACTAGCGGGAGGTGGGAAGACCCAGTACTTC.

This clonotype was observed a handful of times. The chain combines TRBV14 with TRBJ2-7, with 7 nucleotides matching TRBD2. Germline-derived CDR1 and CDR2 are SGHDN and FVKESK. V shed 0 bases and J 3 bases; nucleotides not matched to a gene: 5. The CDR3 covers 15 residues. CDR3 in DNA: TGTGCCAGCAGCCAAGAAGGCGGGAGCGGCTACGAGCAGTACTTC. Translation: CASSQEGGSGYEQYF. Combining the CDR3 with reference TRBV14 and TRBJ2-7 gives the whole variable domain EAGVTQFPSHSVIEKGQTVTLRCDPISGHDNLYWYRRVMGKEIKFLLHFVKESKQDESGMPNNRFLAERTGGTYSTLKVQPAELEDSGVYFCASSQEGGSGYEQYFGPGTRLTVT.

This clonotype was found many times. The CDR3, as DNA: TGTGCCAGCAGCTTAGTGAGTACCCCCTACGAGCAGTACTTC. This gives the protein CASSLVSTPYEQYF. The chain combines TRBV7-9 with TRBJ2-7; D is uncertain. Trimming took 1 base from V and 2 from J, leaving 9 bases between them. CDR1 SEHNR and CDR2 FQNEAQ come from the germline V gene (reference sequence). The CDR3 length is 14 residues.

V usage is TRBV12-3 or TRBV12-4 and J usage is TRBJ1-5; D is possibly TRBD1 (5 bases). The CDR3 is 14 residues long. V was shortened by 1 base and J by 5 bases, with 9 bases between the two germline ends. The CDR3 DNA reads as TGTGCCAGCAGTTTAGGAGGGGCTCATCAGCCCCAGCATTTT. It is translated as CASSLGGAHQPQHF.

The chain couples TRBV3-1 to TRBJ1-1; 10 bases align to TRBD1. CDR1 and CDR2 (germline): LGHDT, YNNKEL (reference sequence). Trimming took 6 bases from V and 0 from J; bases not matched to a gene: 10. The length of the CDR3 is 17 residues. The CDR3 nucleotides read TGTGCCAGCAGGTGGACAGGGGGTATTTCGATGAACACTGAAGCTTTCTTT. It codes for CASRWTGGISMNTEAFF. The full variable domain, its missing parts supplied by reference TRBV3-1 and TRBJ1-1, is DTAVSQTPKYLVTQMGNDKSIKCEQNLGHDTMYWYKQDSKKFLKIMFSYNNKELIINETVPNRFSPKSPDKAHLNLHINSLELGDSAVYFCASRWTGGISMNTEAFFGQGTRLTVV.

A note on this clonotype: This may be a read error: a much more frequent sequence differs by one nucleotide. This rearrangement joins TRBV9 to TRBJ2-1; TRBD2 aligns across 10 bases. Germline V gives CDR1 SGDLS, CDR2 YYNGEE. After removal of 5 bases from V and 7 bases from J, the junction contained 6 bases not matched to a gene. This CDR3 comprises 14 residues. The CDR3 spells CASSPGTSENEQFF. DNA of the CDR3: TGTGCCAGCAGTCCCGGGACTAGCGAGAATGAGCAGTTCTTC.

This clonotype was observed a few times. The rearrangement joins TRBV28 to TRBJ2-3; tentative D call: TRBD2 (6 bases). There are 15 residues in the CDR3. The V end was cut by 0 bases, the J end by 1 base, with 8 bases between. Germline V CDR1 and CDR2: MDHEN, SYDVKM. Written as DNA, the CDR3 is TGTGCCAGCAGTTTATGGGGGGGAGGCACAGATACGCAGTATTTT. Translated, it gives CASSLWGGGTDTQYF. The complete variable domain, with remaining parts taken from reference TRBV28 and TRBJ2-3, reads DVKVTQSSRYLVKRTGEKVFLECVQDMDHENMFWYRQDPGLGLRLIYFSYDVKMKEKGDIPEGYSVSREKKERFSLILESASTNQTSMYLCASSLWGGGTDTQYFGPGTRLTVL.

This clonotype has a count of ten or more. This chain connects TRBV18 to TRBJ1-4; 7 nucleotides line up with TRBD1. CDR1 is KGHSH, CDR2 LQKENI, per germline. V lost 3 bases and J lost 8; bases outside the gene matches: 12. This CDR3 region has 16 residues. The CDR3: CASSPQDRAGGEKLFF. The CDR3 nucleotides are TGTGCCAGCTCACCGCAAGACAGGGCCGGAGGGGAAAAACTGTTTTTT.

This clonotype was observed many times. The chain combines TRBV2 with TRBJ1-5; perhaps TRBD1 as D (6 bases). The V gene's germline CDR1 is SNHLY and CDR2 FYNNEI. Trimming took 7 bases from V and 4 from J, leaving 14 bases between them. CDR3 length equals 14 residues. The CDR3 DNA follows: TGTGCCAGCATAGCGGACAGCCAAAATCAGCCCCAGCATTTT. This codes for CASIADSQNQPQHF.

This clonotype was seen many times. CDR3 in DNA: TGTGCCAGCAGCTTAGGGGCAGGGCCGGGGGATGAGCAGTTCTTC. This codes for CASSLGAGPGDEQFF. This rearrangement joins TRBV11-2 to TRBJ2-1; tentatively, D is TRBD2 (6 bases). The V end lost 1 base, the J end lost 8 bases, and 15 bases lay between the germline ends. Germline CDR1 and CDR2: SGHAT and FQNNGV. The CDR3 consists of 15 residues. Based on the CDR3 plus reference TRBV11-2 and TRBJ2-1, the full variable domain is EAGVAQSPRYKIIEKRQSVAFWCNPISGHATLYWYQQILGQGPKLLIQFQNNGVVDDSQLPKDRFSAERLKGVDSTLKIQPAKLEDSAVYLCASSLGAGPGDEQFFGPGTRLTVL.

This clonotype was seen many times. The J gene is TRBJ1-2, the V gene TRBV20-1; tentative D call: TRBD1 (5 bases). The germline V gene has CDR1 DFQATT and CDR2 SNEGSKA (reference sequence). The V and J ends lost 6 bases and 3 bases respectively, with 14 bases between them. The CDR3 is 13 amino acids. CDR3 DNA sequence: TGCAGTGCGAGGAGTGACAGAGACTATGGCTACACCTTC. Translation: CSARSDRDYGYTF.

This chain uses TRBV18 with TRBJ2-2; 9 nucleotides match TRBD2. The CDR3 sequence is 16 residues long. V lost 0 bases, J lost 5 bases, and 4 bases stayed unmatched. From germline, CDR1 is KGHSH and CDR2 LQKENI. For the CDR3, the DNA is TGTGCCAGCTCACCACCGGAGACTAGCGGTACCGGGGAGCTGTTTTTT. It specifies CASSPPETSGTGELFF.

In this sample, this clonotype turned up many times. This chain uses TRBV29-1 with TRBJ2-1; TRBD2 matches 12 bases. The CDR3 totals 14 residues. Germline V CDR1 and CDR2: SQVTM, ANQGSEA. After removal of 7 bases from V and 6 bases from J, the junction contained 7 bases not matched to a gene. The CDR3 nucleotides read TGCAGCGCCAGGCTAGCGGGAGGGTCCAATGAGCAGTTCTTC. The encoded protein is CSARLAGGSNEQFF.

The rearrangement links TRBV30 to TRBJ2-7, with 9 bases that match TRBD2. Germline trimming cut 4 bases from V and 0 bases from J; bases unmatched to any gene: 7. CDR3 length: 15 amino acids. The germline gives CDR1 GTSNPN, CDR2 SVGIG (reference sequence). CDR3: CAWNLAGIFSYEQYF. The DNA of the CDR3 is TGTGCCTGGAACCTAGCGGGAATCTTCTCCTACGAGCAGTACTTC. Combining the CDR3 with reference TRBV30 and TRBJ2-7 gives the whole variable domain SQTIHQWPATLVQPVGSPLSLECTVEGTSNPNLYWYRQAAGRGLQLLFYSVGIGQISSEVPQNLSASRPQDRQFILSSKKLLLSDSGFYLCAWNLAGIFSYEQYFGPGTRLTVT.

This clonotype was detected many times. Here the CDR3 reads CASSSATVMNTEAFF. The DNA for the CDR3 is TGTGCCAGCAGTTCAGCGACAGTCATGAACACTGAAGCTTTCTTT. The chain uses TRBV12-3 or TRBV12-4 and TRBJ1-1; possibly TRBD1 for D (5 bases). The CDR3 is 15 amino acids. Trimming shortened V by 4 bases and J by 0 bases, and 12 bases separated the two germline ends.

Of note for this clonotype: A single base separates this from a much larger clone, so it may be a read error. CDR3 in DNA: TGCGCCAGCAGCCAAGATCAGGGATACGAGCAGGACTTC. Protein sequence: CASSQDQGYEQDF. This sequence joins TRBV4-1 and TRBJ2-7; D might be TRBD1 (5 bases). This CDR3 spans 13 amino acids. Germline V gene sequence: CDR1 MGHRA, CDR2 YSYEKL.

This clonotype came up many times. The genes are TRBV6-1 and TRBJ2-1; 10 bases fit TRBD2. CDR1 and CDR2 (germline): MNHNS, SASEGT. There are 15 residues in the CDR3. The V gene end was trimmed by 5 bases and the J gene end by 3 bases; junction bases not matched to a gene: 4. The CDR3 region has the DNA TGTGCCAGCAGTCCCGGGACTAGCGTCTACAATGAGCAGTTCTTC. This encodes CASSPGTSVYNEQFF.

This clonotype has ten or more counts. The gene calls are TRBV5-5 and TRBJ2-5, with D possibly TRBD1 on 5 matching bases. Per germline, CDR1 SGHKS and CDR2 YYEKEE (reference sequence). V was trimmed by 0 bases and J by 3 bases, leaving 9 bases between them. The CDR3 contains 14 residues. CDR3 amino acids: CASSLASREETQYF. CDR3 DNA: TGTGCCAGCAGCTTGGCTTCCAGGGAAGAGACCCAGTACTTC.

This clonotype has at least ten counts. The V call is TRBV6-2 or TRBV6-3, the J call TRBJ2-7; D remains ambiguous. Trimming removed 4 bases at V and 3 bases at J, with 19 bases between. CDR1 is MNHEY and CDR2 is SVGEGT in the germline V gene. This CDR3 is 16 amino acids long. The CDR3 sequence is CASSSTQTVTGYEQYF. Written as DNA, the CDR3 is TGTGCCAGCAGTTCCACCCAGACCGTCACGGGCTACGAGCAGTACTTC.

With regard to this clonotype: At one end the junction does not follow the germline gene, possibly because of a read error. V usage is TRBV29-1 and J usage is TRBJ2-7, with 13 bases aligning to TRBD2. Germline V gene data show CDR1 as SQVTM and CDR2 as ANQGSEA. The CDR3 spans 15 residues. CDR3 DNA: TGCAGCGTCACCCAGGGACTAGCGGGACCCTACGGGCAGTACTTC. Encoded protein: CSVTQGLAGPYGQYF.

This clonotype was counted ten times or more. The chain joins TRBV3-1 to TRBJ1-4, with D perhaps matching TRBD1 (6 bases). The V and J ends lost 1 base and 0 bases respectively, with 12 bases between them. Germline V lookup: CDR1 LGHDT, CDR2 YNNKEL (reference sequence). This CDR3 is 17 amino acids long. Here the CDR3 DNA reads TGTGCCAGCAGCCAAGGAGAGAGGGGGACAACTAATGAAAAACTGTTTTTT. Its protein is CASSQGERGTTNEKLFF.

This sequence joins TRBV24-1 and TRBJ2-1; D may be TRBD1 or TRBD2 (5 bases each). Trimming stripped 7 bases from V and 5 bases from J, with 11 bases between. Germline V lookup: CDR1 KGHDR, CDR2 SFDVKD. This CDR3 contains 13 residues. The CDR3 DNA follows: TGTGCCACCAGCGGGACCCAACACAATGAGCAGTTCTTC. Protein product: CATSGTQHNEQFF.

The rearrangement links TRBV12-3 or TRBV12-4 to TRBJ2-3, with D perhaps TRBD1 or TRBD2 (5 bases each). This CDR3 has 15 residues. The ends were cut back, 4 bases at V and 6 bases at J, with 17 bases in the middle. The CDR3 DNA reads TGTGCCAGCAGTTATTCTATTTCAGGGACGGATACGCAGTATTTT. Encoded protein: CASSYSISGTDTQYF.

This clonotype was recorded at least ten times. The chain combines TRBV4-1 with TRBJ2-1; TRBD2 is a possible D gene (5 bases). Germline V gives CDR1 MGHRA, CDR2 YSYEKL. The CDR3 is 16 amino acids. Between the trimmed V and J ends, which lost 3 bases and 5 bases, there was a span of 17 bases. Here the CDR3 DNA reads TGCGCCAGCAGCCACCCCACGGGAAGCCGGCACAATGAGCAGTTCTTC. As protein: CASSHPTGSRHNEQFF.